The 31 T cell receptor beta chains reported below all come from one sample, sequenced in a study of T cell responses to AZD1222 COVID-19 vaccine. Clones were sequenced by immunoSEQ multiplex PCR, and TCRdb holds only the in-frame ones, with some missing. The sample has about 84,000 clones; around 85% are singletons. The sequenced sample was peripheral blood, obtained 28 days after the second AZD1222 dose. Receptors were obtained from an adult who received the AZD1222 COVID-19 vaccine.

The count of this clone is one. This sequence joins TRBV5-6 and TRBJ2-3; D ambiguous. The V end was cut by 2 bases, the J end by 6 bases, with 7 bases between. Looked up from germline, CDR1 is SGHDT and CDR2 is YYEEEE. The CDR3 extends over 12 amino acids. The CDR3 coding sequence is TGTGCCAGCAGCTTTATTGCGGATACGCAGTATTTT. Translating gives CASSFIADTQYF.

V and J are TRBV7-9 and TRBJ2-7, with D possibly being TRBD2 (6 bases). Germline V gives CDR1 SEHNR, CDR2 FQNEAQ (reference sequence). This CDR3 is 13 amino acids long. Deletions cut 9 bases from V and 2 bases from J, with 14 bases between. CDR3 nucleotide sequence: TGTGCCAGTAGCGGACATAGTCCCTACGAGCAGTACTTC. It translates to CASSGHSPYEQYF.

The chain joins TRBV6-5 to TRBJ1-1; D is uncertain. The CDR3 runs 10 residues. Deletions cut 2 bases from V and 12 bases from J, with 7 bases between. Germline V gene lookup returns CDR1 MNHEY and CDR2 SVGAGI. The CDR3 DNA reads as TGTGCCAGCAGTTACGAATTAACTTTCTTT. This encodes CASSYELTFF.

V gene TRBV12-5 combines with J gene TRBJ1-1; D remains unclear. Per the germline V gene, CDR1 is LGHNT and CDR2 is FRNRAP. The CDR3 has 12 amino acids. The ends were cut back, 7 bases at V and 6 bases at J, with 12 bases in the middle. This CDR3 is CASALGSAEAFF. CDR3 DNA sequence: TGTGCTAGTGCCCTCGGATCCGCTGAAGCTTTCTTT.

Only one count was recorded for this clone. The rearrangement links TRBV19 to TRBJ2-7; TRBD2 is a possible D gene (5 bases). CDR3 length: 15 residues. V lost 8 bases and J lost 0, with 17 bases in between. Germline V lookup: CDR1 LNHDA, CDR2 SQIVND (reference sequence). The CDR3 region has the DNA TGTGCCAGTCGTGCGATCGGAGCGGCCTCCTACGAGCAGTACTTC. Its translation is CASRAIGAASYEQYF.

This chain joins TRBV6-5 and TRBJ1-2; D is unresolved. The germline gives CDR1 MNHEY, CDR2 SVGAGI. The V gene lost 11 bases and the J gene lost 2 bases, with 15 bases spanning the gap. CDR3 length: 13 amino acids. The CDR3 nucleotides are TGTGCCTCGGCACCTTCGAGGAACTATGGCTACACCTTC. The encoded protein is CASAPSRNYGYTF.

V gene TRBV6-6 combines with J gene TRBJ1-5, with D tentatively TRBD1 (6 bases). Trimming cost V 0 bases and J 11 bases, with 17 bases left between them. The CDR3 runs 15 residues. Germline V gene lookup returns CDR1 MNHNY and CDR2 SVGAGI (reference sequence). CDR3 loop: CASSYSDRSMWSQHF. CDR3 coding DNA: TGTGCCAGCAGTTACTCGGACAGATCCATGTGGTCCCAGCATTTT.

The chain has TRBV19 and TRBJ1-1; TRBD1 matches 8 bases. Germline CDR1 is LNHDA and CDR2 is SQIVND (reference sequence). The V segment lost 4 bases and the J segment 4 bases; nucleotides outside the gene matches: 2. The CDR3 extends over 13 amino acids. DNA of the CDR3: TGTGCCAGTAGTAGACAGGGGTCCACTGAAGCTTTCTTT. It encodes CASSRQGSTEAFF.

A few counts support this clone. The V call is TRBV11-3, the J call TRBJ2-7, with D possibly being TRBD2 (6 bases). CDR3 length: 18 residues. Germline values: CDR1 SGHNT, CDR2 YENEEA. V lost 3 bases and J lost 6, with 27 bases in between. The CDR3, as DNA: TGTGCCAGCAGCTTCCCCACCGGCGGGACCCTACCTTCTGGCGAGCAGTACTTC. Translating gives CASSFPTGGTLPSGEQYF.

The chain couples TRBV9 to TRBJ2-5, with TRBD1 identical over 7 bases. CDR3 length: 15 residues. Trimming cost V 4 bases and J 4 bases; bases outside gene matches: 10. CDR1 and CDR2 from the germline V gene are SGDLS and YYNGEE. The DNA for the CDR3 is TGTGCCAGCAGCCCTCCCGACAGGGTGACAGAGACCCAGTACTTC. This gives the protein CASSPPDRVTETQYF.

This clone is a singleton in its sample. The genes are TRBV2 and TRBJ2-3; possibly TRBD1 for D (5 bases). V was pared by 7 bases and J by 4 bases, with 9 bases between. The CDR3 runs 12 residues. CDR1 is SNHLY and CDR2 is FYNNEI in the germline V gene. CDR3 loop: CASTGIPDTQYF. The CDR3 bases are TGTGCCAGCACAGGGATCCCAGATACGCAGTATTTT.

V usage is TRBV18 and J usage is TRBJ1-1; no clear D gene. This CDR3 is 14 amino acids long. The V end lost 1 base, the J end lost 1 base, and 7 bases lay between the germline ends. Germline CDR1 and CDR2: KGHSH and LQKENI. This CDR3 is CASSPQDTNTEAFF. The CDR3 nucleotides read TGTGCCAGCTCACCACAGGATACGAACACTGAAGCTTTCTTT.

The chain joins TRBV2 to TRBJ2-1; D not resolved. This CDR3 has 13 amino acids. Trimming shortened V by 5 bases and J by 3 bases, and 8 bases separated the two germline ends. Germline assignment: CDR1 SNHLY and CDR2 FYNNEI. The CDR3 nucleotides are TGTGCCAGCAGTTGGATGGGCTACAATGAGCAGTTCTTC. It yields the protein CASSWMGYNEQFF.

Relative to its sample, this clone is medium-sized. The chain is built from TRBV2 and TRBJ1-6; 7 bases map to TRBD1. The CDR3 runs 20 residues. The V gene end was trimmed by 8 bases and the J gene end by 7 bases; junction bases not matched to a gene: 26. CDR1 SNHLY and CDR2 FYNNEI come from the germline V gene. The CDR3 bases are TGTGCCAGCGCCTCCTCTCCAGTCGTTTCGGCGGGACAGAAAAATTCACCCCTCCACTTT. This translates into CASASSPVVSAGQKNSPLHF.

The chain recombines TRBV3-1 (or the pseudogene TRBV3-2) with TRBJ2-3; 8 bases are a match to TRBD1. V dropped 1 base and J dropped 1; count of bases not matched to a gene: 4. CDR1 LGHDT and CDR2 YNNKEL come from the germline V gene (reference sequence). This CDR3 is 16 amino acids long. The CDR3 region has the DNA TGTGCCAGCAGCCAAGTTTTACAGGGGGGCACAGATACGCAGTATTTT. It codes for CASSQVLQGGTDTQYF.

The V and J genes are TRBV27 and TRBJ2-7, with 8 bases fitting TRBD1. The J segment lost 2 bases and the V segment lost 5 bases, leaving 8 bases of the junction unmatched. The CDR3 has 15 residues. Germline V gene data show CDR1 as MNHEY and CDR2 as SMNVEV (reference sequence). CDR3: CASSPRPGQAYEQYF. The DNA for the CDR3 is TGTGCCAGCAGTCCCCGGCCGGGACAGGCCTACGAGCAGTACTTC.

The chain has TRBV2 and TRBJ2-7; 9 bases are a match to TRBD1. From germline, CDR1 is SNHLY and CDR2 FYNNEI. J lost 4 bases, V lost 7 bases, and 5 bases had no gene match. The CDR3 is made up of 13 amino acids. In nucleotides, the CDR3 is TGTGCCAGCACCCGGGACAGGGAGTACGAGCAGTACTTC. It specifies CASTRDREYEQYF.

CDR3 sequence (DNA): TGTGCCAGCAAACCACTAGCGGGGGCTTCTAGCTCCTACAATGAGCAGTTCTTC. It translates to CASKPLAGASSSYNEQFF. V and J are TRBV5-5 and TRBJ2-1, with TRBD2 matching over 11 bases. The junction had 11 bases not matched to a gene; V was cut back by 6 bases and J by 0 bases. This CDR3 region has 18 residues. From germline, CDR1 is SGHKS and CDR2 YYEKEE (reference sequence).

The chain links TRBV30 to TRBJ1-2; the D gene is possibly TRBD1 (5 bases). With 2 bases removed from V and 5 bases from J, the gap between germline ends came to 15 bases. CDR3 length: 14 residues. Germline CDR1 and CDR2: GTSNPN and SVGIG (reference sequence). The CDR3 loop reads CAWSPDGTVYGYTF. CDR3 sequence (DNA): TGTGCCTGGAGTCCGGACGGGACGGTTTATGGCTACACCTTC.

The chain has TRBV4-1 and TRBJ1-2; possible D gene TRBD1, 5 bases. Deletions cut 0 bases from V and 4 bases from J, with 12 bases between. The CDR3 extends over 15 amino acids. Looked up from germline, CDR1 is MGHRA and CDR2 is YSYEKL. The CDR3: CASSQEQVPFYGYTF. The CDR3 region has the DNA TGCGCCAGCAGCCAAGAACAGGTCCCGTTCTATGGCTACACCTTC.

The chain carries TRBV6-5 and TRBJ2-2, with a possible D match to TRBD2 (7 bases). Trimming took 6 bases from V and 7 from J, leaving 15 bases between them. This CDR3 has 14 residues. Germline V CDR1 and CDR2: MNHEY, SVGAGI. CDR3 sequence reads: CASRLGGLIGELFF. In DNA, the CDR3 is TGTGCCAGCAGATTGGGGGGGCTCATCGGGGAGCTGTTTTTT.

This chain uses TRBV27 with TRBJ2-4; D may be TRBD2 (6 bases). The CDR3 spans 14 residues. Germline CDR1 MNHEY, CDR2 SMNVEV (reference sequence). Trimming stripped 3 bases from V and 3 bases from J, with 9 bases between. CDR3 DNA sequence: TGTGCCAGCAGTTTGCCCGGGGGCAAAAACATTCAGTACTTC. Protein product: CASSLPGGKNIQYF.

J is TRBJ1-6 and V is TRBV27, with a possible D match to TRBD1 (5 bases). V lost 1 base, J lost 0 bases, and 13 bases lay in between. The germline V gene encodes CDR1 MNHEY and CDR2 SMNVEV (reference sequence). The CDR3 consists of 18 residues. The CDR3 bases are TGTGCCAGCAGTTTATTCGGGACTGAGAGCTCCTATAATTCACCCCTCCACTTT. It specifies CASSLFGTESSYNSPLHF.

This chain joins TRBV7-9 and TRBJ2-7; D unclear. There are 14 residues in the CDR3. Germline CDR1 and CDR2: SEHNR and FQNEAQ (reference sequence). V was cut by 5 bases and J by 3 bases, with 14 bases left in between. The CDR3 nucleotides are TGTGCCAGCAGCCCCCCCGGTCACGGCTACGAGCAGTACTTC. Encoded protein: CASSPPGHGYEQYF.

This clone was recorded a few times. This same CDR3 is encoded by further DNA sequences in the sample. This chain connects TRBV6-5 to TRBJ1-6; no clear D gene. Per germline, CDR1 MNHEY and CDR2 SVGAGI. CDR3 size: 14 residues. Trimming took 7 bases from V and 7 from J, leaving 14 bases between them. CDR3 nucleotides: TGTGCCAGCATAGAGGGATCGGGAAATTCACCCCTCCACTTT. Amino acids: CASIEGSGNSPLHF.

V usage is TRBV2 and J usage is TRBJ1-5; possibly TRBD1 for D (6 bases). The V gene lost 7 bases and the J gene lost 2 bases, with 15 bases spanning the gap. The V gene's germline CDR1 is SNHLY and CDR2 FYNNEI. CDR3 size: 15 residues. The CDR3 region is CASNRGAGGNQPQHF. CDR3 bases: TGTGCCAGCAACCGGGGGGCGGGTGGCAATCAGCCCCAGCATTTT.

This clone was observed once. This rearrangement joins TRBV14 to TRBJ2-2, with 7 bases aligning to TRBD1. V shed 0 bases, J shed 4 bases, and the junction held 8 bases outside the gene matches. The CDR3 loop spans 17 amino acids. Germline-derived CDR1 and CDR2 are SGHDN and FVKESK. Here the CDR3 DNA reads TGTGCCAGCAGCCAAGATCTCTACAGGGGCTTCACCGGGGAGCTGTTTTTT. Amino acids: CASSQDLYRGFTGELFF.

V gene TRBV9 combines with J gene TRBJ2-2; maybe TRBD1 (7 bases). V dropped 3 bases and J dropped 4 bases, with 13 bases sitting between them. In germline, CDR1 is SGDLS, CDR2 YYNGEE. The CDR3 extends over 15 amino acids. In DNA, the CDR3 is TGTGCCAGCAGCGGAGGGACAGCGGGCACCGGGGAGCTGTTTTTT. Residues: CASSGGTAGTGELFF.

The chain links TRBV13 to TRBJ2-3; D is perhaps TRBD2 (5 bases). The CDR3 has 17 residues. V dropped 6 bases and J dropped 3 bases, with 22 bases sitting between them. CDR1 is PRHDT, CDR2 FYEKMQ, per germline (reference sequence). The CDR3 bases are TGTGCCAGCAGTCGTCAGACGGGGAGTACGGGTACAGATACGCAGTATTTT. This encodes CASSRQTGSTGTDTQYF.

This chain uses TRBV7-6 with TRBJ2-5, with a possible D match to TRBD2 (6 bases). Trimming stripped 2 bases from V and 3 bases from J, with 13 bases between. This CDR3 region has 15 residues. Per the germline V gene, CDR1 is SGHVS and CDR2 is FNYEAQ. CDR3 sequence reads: CASSLLGIAEETQYF. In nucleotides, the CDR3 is TGTGCCAGCAGCTTACTCGGGATAGCGGAAGAGACCCAGTACTTC.

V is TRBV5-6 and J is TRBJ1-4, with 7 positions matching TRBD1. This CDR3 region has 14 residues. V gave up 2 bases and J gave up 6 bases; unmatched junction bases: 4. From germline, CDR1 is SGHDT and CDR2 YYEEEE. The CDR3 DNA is TGTGCCAGCAGCTTTAGGGGGCTTGATGAAAAACTGTTTTTT. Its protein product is CASSFRGLDEKLFF.